This entry features one TCR beta chain sequence. The antigen remains unidentified. This entry is derived from a study of T cells expressing NK-cell markers. Findings and limits, study-wide: Uncertainty persisted over the HCMV specificity of expanded NKG2C+ T cell clones. The CD3+CD56-NKG2C+ fraction of several donors was also led by these clonotypes.

TCRdb re-called the 5' RACE reads; one entry per CDR3 protein, DNA not given. Seen in this sample are about 160,000 distinct CDR3 sequences; the ten most common clones hold less than 20%. This TCR was sampled from a woman aged 18-70 years in good health. The sample comprised blood T cells: a sorted CD56 or NKG2C T cell subset, CD4+ or CD8+ T cells, or bulk PBMC T cells (not recorded which).

The CDR3 is CASSSDSPSASTDTQYF. The genes are TRBV5-1 and TRBJ2-3. This CDR3 region has 17 residues. Looked up from germline, CDR1 is SGHRS and CDR2 is YFSETQ.